One and the same sample provided the 23 T cell receptor beta chains below, sequenced in a study of T cells after yellow fever vaccination. TCRdb called the 5' RACE reads again in MiXCR, with one record for every CDR3 protein. The data hold over 110,000 distinct CDR3 sequences, with more than 6% observed a single time. The material was CD4+ T cells sorted from PBMCs, obtained 5 days after the yellow fever booster vaccination. These TCRs come from a man aged 30 to 45 who received the YFV17D yellow fever vaccine.

This clonotype was counted at least ten times. V gene TRBV6-6 combines with J gene TRBJ2-1, with a possible D match to TRBD2 (5 bases). This CDR3 is built from 12 residues. The germline gives CDR1 MNHNY, CDR2 SVGAGI (reference sequence). V lost 7 bases, J lost 7 bases, and 11 bases lay in between. CDR3 nucleotide sequence: TGTGCCAGCAAGGACGGGATGAATGAGCAGTTCTTC. This encodes CASKDGMNEQFF.

For this clonotype: Since a much larger clone is just one base distant, this may be a read error. The chain links TRBV5-1 to TRBJ2-1; D ambiguous. Per germline, CDR1 SGHRS and CDR2 YFSETQ. The length of the CDR3 is 14 residues. The chain's CDR3 is CASSLSFSYNEKFF. The CDR3 DNA follows: TGCGCCAGCAGCTTGTCATTCTCCTACAATGAGAAGTTCTTC.

Ten or more counts support this clonotype. This sequence joins TRBV12-3 or TRBV12-4 and TRBJ2-5; tentatively, D is TRBD2 (5 bases). V lost 6 bases and J lost 0, with 11 bases in between. This CDR3 contains 14 residues. The CDR3 loop reads CASSDGSYQETQYF. CDR3 coding DNA: TGTGCCAGCAGCGATGGGAGTTACCAAGAGACCCAGTACTTC.

This clonotype was observed many times. The genes are TRBV7-2 and TRBJ2-7; no definite D call. Deletions cut 5 bases from V and 0 bases from J, with 17 bases between. Per germline, CDR1 SGHTA and CDR2 FQGNSA. The CDR3 runs 16 residues. In DNA form, the CDR3 reads TGTGCCAGCAGCCGTCGTGGTGGCGGCAACTCCTACGAGCAGTACTTC. Residues: CASSRRGGGNSYEQYF. Based on the CDR3 plus reference TRBV7-2 and TRBJ2-7, the full variable domain is GAGVSQSPSNKVTEKGKDVELRCDPISGHTALYWYRQSLGQGLEFLIYFQGNSAPDKSGLPSDRFSAERTGGSVSTLTIQRTQQEDSAVYLCASSRRGGGNSYEQYFGPGTRLTVT.

This clonotype has ten or more counts. The chain combines TRBV20-1 with TRBJ1-2, with D hard to call. Germline V gene lookup returns CDR1 DFQATT and CDR2 SNEGSKA (reference sequence). This CDR3 spans 13 amino acids. The germline V and J ends were trimmed by 4 bases and 0 bases, with 9 bases remaining between them. In nucleotides, the CDR3 is TGCAGTGCTAAGGAAGATACTAACTATGGCTACACCTTC. It specifies CSAKEDTNYGYTF.

This clonotype has a count of ten or more. The chain carries TRBV11-2 and TRBJ1-1, with D unresolved. V was trimmed by 0 bases and J by 4 bases, leaving 3 bases between them. The CDR3 loop spans 12 amino acids. Germline V gene data show CDR1 as SGHAT and CDR2 as FQNNGV. CDR3 sequence: CASSLEFTEAFF. The CDR3 DNA is TGTGCCAGCAGCTTAGAATTCACTGAAGCTTTCTTT.

This clonotype was counted many times. This CDR3 reads CASSEPGEDNEQFF. The CDR3 DNA follows: TGTGCCAGCAGTGAACCAGGGGAGGACAATGAGCAGTTCTTC. The chain links TRBV25-1 to TRBJ2-1; D tentatively fits TRBD1 or TRBD2 (6 bases each). V dropped 2 bases and J dropped 5 bases, with 10 bases sitting between them. The CDR3 runs 14 residues. CDR1 is MGHDK, CDR2 SYGVNS, per germline.

This clonotype was detected many times. The chain is built from TRBV29-1 and TRBJ2-7; 8 nucleotides agree with TRBD1. After removal of 7 bases from V and 5 bases from J, the junction contained 10 bases not matched to a gene. Germline V gives CDR1 SQVTM, CDR2 ANQGSEA. The CDR3 runs to 13 residues. The CDR3 here is CSARDRSYDEQYF. DNA of the CDR3: TGCAGCGCCCGGGACAGGTCTTACGACGAGCAGTACTTC.

This clonotype was detected ten times or more. The genes are TRBV3-1 and TRBJ2-3; 7 nucleotides align to TRBD2. The CDR3 contains 14 residues. Germline V CDR1 and CDR2: LGHDT, YNNKEL (reference sequence). J lost 4 bases, V lost 6 bases, and 7 bases had no gene match. As DNA, the CDR3 is TGTGCCAGCAGGCAGCGGGGTGCTCCAGATACGCAGTATTTT. Its protein is CASRQRGAPDTQYF.

This clonotype has at least ten counts. The genes are TRBV12-3 or TRBV12-4 and TRBJ1-5; weak D call: TRBD1 (5 bases). This CDR3 has 14 residues. With 3 bases removed from V and 6 bases from J, the gap between germline ends came to 12 bases. The CDR3 coding sequence is TGTGCCAGCAGTTTGAAAGGGGTTAGTCAGCCCCAGCATTTT. It translates to CASSLKGVSQPQHF.

Many counts were recorded for this clonotype. The chain combines TRBV6-2 or TRBV6-3 with TRBJ2-3; TRBD2 matches 7 bases. This CDR3 spans 16 amino acids. V lost 8 bases and J lost 1; bases outside the gene matches: 12. The V gene's germline CDR1 is MNHEY and CDR2 SVGEGT. CDR3 nucleotides: TGTGCCAGCTATCCACGCGCGGGGGTCCGCACAGATACGCAGTATTTT. Its protein is CASYPRAGVRTDTQYF.

The chain links TRBV20-1 to TRBJ1-1; D ambiguous. CDR1 and CDR2 (germline): DFQATT, SNEGSKA (reference sequence). V was cut by 0 bases and J by 11 bases, with 4 bases left in between. The CDR3 sequence is 9 residues long. The CDR3 DNA reads as TGCAGTGCTAGAGATCGTGCTTTCTTT. Its translation is CSARDRAFF.

This clonotype was recorded at least ten times. The genes are TRBV5-1 and TRBJ2-5, with TRBD2 matching over 7 bases. The germline V gene has CDR1 SGHRS and CDR2 YFSETQ. This CDR3 has 14 amino acids. V lost 4 bases to trimming and J lost 4 bases; unmatched junction nucleotides: 7. CDR3 amino acids: CASSISGMRETQYF. The CDR3 DNA follows: TGCGCCAGCAGCATCAGCGGGATGCGAGAGACCCAGTACTTC.

The chain has TRBV25-1 and TRBJ2-5; weak D call: TRBD2 (5 bases). Trimming left V 3 bases short and J 10 bases short, with 15 bases between. There are 13 residues in the CDR3. CDR1 and CDR2 (germline): MGHDK, SYGVNS. The CDR3 sequence: CASSDDLAWFQYF. In DNA, the CDR3 is TGTGCCAGCAGTGATGACCTAGCATGGTTCCAGTACTTC.

Ten or more counts support this clonotype. The gene calls are TRBV14 and TRBJ2-7; no firm D call. CDR3 length: 12 residues. The V and J ends lost 1 base and 6 bases respectively, with 7 bases between them. The V gene's germline CDR1 is SGHDN and CDR2 FVKESK. CDR3 sequence: CASSQVPGEQYF. DNA for the CDR3: TGTGCCAGCAGCCAAGTACCCGGCGAGCAGTACTTC.

The chain couples TRBV5-1 to TRBJ1-2; TRBD1 matches at 7 bases. J gave up 5 bases and V 5 bases, and 6 bases lay outside the gene matches. The germline gives CDR1 SGHRS, CDR2 YFSETQ. There are 13 residues in the CDR3. DNA of the CDR3: TGCGCCAGCAGTTCCGACAGGGCTTATGGCTACACCTTC. This codes for CASSSDRAYGYTF.

This clonotype was seen many times. This chain joins TRBV4-3 and TRBJ2-7; D remains unclear. This CDR3 has 15 amino acids. CDR1 and CDR2 from the germline V gene are LGHNA and YSLEER. Trimming took 2 bases from V and 4 from J, leaving 15 bases between them. The chain's CDR3 is CASSQRKEFEYEQYF. DNA for the CDR3: TGCGCCAGCAGCCAAAGGAAGGAATTCGAATACGAGCAGTACTTC.

This clonotype has at least ten counts. J is TRBJ2-3 and V is TRBV20-1; 9 bases are shared with TRBD1. This CDR3 region has 11 residues. Per germline, CDR1 DFQATT and CDR2 SNEGSKA (reference sequence). J was trimmed by 10 bases and V by 5 bases; bases with no gene match: 4. The CDR3 DNA reads as TGCAGTGCTCTCCGGGACAGGGCGCAGTATTTT. Translated: CSALRDRAQYF.

This clonotype was counted many times. The chain couples TRBV5-1 to TRBJ2-2; D is ambiguous. Trimming cost V 0 bases and J 1 base, with 1 base left between them. This CDR3 is 13 amino acids long. Germline CDR1 is SGHRS and CDR2 is YFSETQ. For the CDR3, the DNA is TGCGCCAGCAGCTTGGGGAACACCGGGGAGCTGTTTTTT. This sequence encodes CASSLGNTGELFF.

This clonotype has a count of ten or more. The chain is built from TRBV7-3 and TRBJ1-1; TRBD1 matches at 12 bases. The germline V gene has CDR1 SGHTA and CDR2 FQGTGA. The V and J ends lost 5 bases and 4 bases, in that order; junction bases with no gene match: 8. The CDR3 extends over 16 amino acids. CDR3 residues: CASSPGQGAVATEAFF. Written as DNA, the CDR3 is TGTGCCAGCAGCCCGGGACAGGGGGCGGTGGCCACTGAAGCTTTCTTT.

A few counts support this clonotype. The chain couples TRBV30 to TRBJ2-2, with D perhaps matching TRBD2 (5 bases). The V gene lost 3 bases and the J gene lost 5 bases, with 19 bases spanning the gap. The CDR3 totals 16 residues. Germline CDR1 and CDR2: GTSNPN and SVGIG (reference sequence). The CDR3 coding sequence is TGTGCCTGGAGAGGACGGGGAGTATCGGGTACCGGGGAGCTGTTTTTT. Amino acids: CAWRGRGVSGTGELFF.

This clonotype was seen repeatedly, ten times or more. The chain recombines TRBV3-2 with TRBJ2-2; TRBD2 was called by the table and not checked on the DNA. TRBV3-2 is marked as a pseudogene. The CDR3 runs to 22 residues. The CDR3 spells CASTLEGTGYSRDERESGELFF. The CDR3 DNA reads as TGTGCCAGCACCTTGGAGGGAACAGGGTACTCCCGGGATGAGCGGGAGAGCGGGGAGCTGTTTTTT.

This clonotype was recorded at least ten times. The J gene is TRBJ2-2, the V gene TRBV10-3, with a possible D match to TRBD2 (6 bases). V was shortened by 5 bases and J by 0 bases, with 13 bases between the two germline ends. The CDR3 consists of 16 residues. Germline V gene sequence: CDR1 ENHRY, CDR2 SYGVKD. The CDR3 DNA is TGTGCCATCAGTTCCCTAGCGCCCGCGAACACCGGGGAGCTGTTTTTT. Translating gives CAISSLAPANTGELFF.